A selection of T cell receptor beta chains follows, all from one sample in a study of blood T cell repertoires in COVID-19. Some clones are missing from TCRdb's copy, which holds only in-frame ones; the method was immunoSEQ multiplex PCR. Among roughly 400,000 clones listed, 90% were seen once. The sample comprised PBMCs or T cells enriched from blood (not recorded which). Receptors were obtained from a man between 18 and 35 years old who had recovered from COVID-19. Both conserved end residues are part of each CDR3. The D gene is left open where the match is weak. Clone size appears in some rows only: once, few, many, or a class for an expanded clone.

J gene | clone size | D gene | V gene | CDR3 protein | CDR3 DNA
TRBJ2-3 | . | . | TRBV27 | CASSLRLTLRTDTQYF | TGTGCCAGCAGTTTGAGGCTAACCTTACGCACAGATACGCAGTATTTT
TRBJ1-2 | . | TRBD1 | TRBV24-1 | CATSDSGGSYGYTF | TGTGCCACCAGTGATTCAGGGGGTAGCTATGGCTACACCTTC
TRBJ1-1 | . | . | TRBV4-1 | CASSQGTATLNTEAFF | TGCGCCAGCAGCCAAGGGACAGCAACTTTGAACACTGAAGCTTTCTTT
TRBJ1-1 | . | TRBD1 | TRBV12-5 | CASGFGDRRNTEAFF | TGTGCTAGTGGCTTCGGGGACAGGCGCAACACTGAAGCTTTCTTT
TRBJ1-1 | . | TRBD1 | TRBV7-3 | CASSLTLDRGVVFF | TGTGCCAGCAGCTTAACGTTAGACAGGGGCGTTGTGTTCTTT
TRBJ1-5 | . | . | TRBV20-1 | CSASRSGEGQPQHF | TGCAGTGCTAGTAGGTCAGGGGAGGGTCAGCCCCAGCATTTT
TRBJ2-2 | . | TRBD2 | TRBV28 | CASSSETSGYSGELFF | TGTGCCAGCAGTTCCGAAACTAGCGGGTATTCCGGGGAGCTGTTTTTT
TRBJ2-7 | . | TRBD1 | TRBV28 | CASSSGQGGYEQYF | TGTGCCAGCAGTTCAGGACAGGGCGGCTACGAGCAGTACTTC
TRBJ1-6 | . | . | TRBV5-4 | CASSLSGGSSYNSPLHF | TGTGCCAGCAGCTTATCGGGGGGGAGCTCCTATAATTCACCCCTCCACTTT
TRBJ2-7 | . | TRBD2 | TRBV5-1 | CASSLRTSGSYEQYF | TGCGCCAGCAGCTTAAGGACTAGCGGGAGCTACGAGCAGTACTTC
TRBJ1-3 | few | TRBD1 | TRBV11-3 | CASSVQGSGNTIYF | TGTGCCAGCAGCGTACAGGGGTCCGGAAACACCATATATTTT
TRBJ1-5 | . | . | TRBV30 | CAWSVPYQPQHF | TGTGCCTGGAGTGTTCCGTATCAGCCCCAGCATTTT
TRBJ1-2 | once | . | TRBV11-2 | CASSLDRRWQGQDGYTF | TGTGCCAGCAGCTTAGATAGGCGATGGCAGGGCCAGGATGGCTACACCTTC
TRBJ1-2 | . | . | TRBV2 | CASSVEVLNYGYTF | TGTGCCAGCAGTGTTGAGGTCTTGAACTATGGCTACACCTTC
TRBJ1-4 | . | . | TRBV5-1 | CASSAQGQNEKLFF | TGCGCCAGCAGCGCCCAGGGACAAAATGAAAAACTGTTTTTT
TRBJ2-1 | . | TRBD2 | TRBV23-1 | CASSPGRLAGGYNEQFF | TGCGCCAGCAGTCCCGGGAGACTAGCGGGGGGGTACAATGAGCAGTTCTTC
TRBJ1-6 | few | . | TRBV19 | CASSISLRARSPLHF | TGTGCCAGTAGTATTTCCCTCAGGGCCCGCTCACCCCTCCACTTT
TRBJ1-1 | . | TRBD1 | TRBV18 | CASAQGAGTEAFF | TGTGCCAGCGCCCAGGGGGCGGGGACTGAAGCTTTCTTT
TRBJ1-1 | . | . | TRBV5-1 | CASATVLMNTEAFF | TGCGCCAGCGCGACAGTCTTAATGAACACTGAAGCTTTCTTT
TRBJ1-5 | many | TRBD1 | TRBV24-1 | CATSDHRTGAQPQHF | TGTGCCACCAGTGATCATCGGACAGGGGCGCAGCCCCAGCATTTT
TRBJ1-1 | . | . | TRBV30 | CAWSRPRGLDTEAFF | TGTGCCTGGAGTAGACCCCGGGGTTTGGACACTGAAGCTTTCTTT
TRBJ1-6 | . | TRBD1 | TRBV11-2 | CASSWTGNNSPLHF | TGTGCCAGCAGCTGGACAGGGAATAATTCACCCCTCCACTTT
TRBJ2-2 | . | . | TRBV4-1 | CASSQGLRNTGELFF | TGCGCCAGCAGCCAAGGGCTCAGGAACACCGGGGAGCTGTTTTTT
TRBJ1-3 | . | TRBD1 | TRBV2 | CASQGDGNTIYF | TGTGCCAGCCAGGGGGATGGAAACACCATATATTTT
TRBJ1-4 | . | . | TRBV7-2 | CASNGGLATNEKLFF | TGTGCCAGCAATGGCGGACTTGCAACTAATGAAAAACTGTTTTTT
TRBJ2-7 | . | TRBD1 | TRBV7-9 | CASSARDRGVDEQYF | TGTGCCAGCAGCGCACGGGACAGGGGTGTGGACGAGCAGTACTTC
TRBJ1-1 | . | . | TRBV24-1 | CATSEGTGMNTEAFF | TGTGCCACCAGTGAGGGAACAGGGATGAACACTGAAGCTTTCTTT
TRBJ2-5 | once | . | TRBV20-1 | CSASRPASSQETQYF | TGCAGTGCTAGTCGTCCCGCGTCTAGCCAAGAGACCCAGTACTTC
TRBJ2-7 | . | . | TRBV2 | CASRLQGDEQYF | TGTGCCAGCAGATTACAGGGAGACGAGCAGTACTTC
TRBJ2-5 | . | . | TRBV27 | CASSLTGFMETQYF | TGTGCCAGCAGTCTCACAGGGTTTATGGAGACCCAGTACTTC
TRBJ2-7 | . | . | TRBV7-9 | CASSVVAYEQYF | TGTGCCAGCAGCGTAGTAGCTTACGAGCAGTACTTC
TRBJ1-2 | . | . | TRBV5-1 | CASSPGLADGYTF | TGCGCCAGCAGCCCGGGACTGGCGGATGGCTACACCTTC
TRBJ2-1 | . | . | TRBV27 | CASSPRQAPYNEQFF | TGTGCCAGCAGTCCGCGACAAGCACCCTACAATGAGCAGTTCTTC
TRBJ2-7 | . | TRBD2 | TRBV28 | CASKPALAEYYSYEQYF | TGTGCCAGCAAGCCCGCACTAGCGGAGTATTACTCCTACGAGCAGTACTTC
TRBJ2-1 | . | TRBD2 | TRBV5-8 | CASSLFGAGGMNEQFF | TGTGCCAGCAGCTTGTTCGGTGCGGGGGGCATGAATGAGCAGTTCTTC
TRBJ2-5 | . | . | TRBV11-2 | CASSLTGVETQYF | TGTGCCAGCAGCTTGACGGGAGTAGAGACCCAGTACTTC
TRBJ1-4 | . | TRBD1 | TRBV2 | CASRATGGAGEKLFF | TGTGCCAGCAGGGCTACAGGGGGCGCAGGTGAAAAACTGTTTTTT
TRBJ2-5 | . | TRBD2 | TRBV5-6 | CASSFRTSGPQETQYF | TGTGCCAGCAGCTTCCGGACTAGCGGACCCCAAGAGACCCAGTACTTC
TRBJ1-2 | . | . | TRBV20-1 | CSATDGDGYTF | TGCAGTGCTACGGACGGGGATGGCTACACCTTC
TRBJ1-1 | . | TRBD1 | TRBV28 | CASSSRPGTGAEAFF | TGTGCCAGCAGTTCCCGACCCGGGACAGGCGCTGAAGCTTTCTTT
TRBJ1-2 | once | . | TRBV25-1 | CASSPGGYGYTF | TGTGCCAGCAGCCCCGGGGGCTATGGCTACACCTTC